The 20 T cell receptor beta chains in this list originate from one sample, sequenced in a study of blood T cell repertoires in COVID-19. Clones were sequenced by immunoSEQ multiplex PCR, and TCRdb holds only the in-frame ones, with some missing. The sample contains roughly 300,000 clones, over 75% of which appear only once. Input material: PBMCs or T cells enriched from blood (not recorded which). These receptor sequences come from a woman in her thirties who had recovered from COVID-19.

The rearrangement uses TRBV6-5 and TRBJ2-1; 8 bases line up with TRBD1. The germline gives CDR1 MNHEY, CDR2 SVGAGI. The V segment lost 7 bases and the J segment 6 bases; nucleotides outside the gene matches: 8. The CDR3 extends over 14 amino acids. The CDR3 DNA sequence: TGTGCCAGCAAGGGACAGGCCGCAACCAATGAGCAGTTCTTC. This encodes CASKGQAATNEQFF.

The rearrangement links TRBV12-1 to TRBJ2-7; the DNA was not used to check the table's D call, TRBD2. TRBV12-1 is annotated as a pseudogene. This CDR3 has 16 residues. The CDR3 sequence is CASSFVRLALIYEQYF. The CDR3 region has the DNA TGTGCCAGCAGCTTTGTACGTCTAGCGCTCATCTACGAGCAGTACTTC.

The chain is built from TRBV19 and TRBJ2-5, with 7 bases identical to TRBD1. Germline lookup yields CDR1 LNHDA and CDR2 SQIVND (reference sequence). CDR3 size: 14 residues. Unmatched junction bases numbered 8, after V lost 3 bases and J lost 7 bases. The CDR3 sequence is CASSIDREVGTQYF. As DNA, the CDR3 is TGTGCCAGTAGTATCGACAGGGAAGTAGGGACCCAGTACTTC.

DNA of the CDR3: TGCGCCAGCAGTATTTGGCAGGGAAGTTCTGGCTACACCTTC. Amino acid sequence: CASSIWQGSSGYTF. The chain employs TRBV5-1 and TRBJ1-2; perhaps TRBD1 as D (5 bases). Trimming cost V 5 bases and J 7 bases, with 18 bases left between them. The CDR3 sequence is 14 residues long. The germline V gene encodes CDR1 SGHRS and CDR2 YFSETQ.

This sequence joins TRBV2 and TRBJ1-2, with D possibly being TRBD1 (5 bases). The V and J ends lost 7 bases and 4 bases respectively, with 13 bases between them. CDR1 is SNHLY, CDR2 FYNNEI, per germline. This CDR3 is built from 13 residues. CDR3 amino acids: CASKRGAIYGYTF. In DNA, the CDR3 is TGTGCCAGCAAGCGTGGGGCGATCTATGGCTACACCTTC.

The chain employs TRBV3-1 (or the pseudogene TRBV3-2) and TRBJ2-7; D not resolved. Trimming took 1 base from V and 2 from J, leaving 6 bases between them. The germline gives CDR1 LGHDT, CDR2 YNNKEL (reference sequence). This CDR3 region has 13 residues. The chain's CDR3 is CASSQAIPYEQYF. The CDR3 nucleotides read TGTGCCAGCAGCCAAGCAATCCCCTACGAGCAGTACTTC.

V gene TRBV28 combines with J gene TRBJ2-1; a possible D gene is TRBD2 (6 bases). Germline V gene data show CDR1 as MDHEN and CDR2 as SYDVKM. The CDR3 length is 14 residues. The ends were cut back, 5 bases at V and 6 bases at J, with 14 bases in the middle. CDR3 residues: CASSPLGGANEQFF. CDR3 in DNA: TGTGCCAGCAGTCCCCTAGGAGGGGCCAATGAGCAGTTCTTC.

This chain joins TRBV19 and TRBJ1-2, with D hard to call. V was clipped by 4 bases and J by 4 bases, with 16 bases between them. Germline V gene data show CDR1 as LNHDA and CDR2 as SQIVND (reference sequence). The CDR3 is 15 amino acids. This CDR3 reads CASSTFLEGSYGYTF. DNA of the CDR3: TGTGCCAGTAGTACCTTCCTTGAAGGGAGCTATGGCTACACCTTC.

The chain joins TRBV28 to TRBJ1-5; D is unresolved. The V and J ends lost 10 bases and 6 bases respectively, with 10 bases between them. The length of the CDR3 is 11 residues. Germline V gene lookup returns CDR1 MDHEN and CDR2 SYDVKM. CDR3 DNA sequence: TGTGCCACCGAGTCTGTTCAGCCCCAGCATTTT. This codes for CATESVQPQHF.

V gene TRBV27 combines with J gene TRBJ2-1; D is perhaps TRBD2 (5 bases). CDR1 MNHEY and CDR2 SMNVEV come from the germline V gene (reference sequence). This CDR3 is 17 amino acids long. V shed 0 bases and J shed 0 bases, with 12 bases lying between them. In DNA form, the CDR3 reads TGTGCCAGCAGTTTATCAGGCGGAGGCAGCTCCTACAATGAGCAGTTCTTC. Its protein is CASSLSGGGSSYNEQFF.

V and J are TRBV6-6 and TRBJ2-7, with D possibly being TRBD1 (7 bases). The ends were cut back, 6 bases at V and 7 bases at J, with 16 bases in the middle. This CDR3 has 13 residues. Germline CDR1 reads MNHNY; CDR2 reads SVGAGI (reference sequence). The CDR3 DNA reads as TGTGCCAGCAGCCAGGGGGGAGTGGGTGAGCAGTACTTC. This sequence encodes CASSQGGVGEQYF.

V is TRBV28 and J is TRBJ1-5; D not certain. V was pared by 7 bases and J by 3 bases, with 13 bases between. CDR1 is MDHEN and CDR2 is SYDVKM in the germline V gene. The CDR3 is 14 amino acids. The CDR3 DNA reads TGTGCCAGCATCGGCGGGAGAACCAATCAGCCCCAGCATTTT. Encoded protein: CASIGGRTNQPQHF.

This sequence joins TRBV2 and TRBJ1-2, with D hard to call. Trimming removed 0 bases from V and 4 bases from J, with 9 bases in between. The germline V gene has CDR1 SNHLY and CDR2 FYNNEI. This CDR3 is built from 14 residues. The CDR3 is CASSEAEIPYGYTF. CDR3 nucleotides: TGTGCCAGCAGTGAAGCAGAGATTCCCTATGGCTACACCTTC.

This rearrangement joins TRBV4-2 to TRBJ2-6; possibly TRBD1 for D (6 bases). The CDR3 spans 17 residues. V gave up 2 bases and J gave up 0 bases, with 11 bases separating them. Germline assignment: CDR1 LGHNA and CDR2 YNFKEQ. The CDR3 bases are TGTGCCAGCAGCCAACCCCTGACAGGCTCTGGGGCCAACGTCCTGACTTTC. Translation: CASSQPLTGSGANVLTF.

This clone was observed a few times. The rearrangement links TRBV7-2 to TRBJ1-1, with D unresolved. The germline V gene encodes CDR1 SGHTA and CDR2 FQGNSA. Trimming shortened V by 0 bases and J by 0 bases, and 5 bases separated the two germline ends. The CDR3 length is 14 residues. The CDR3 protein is CASSLAQMNTEAFF. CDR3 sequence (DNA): TGTGCCAGCAGCTTAGCCCAAATGAACACTGAAGCTTTCTTT.

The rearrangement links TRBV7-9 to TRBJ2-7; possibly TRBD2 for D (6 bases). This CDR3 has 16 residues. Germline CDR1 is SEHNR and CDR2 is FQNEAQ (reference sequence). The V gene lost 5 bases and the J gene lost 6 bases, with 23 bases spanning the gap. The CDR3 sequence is CASSTPPSAGRVEQYF. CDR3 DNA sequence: TGTGCCAGCAGCACCCCACCTAGCGCAGGAAGGGTCGAGCAGTACTTC.

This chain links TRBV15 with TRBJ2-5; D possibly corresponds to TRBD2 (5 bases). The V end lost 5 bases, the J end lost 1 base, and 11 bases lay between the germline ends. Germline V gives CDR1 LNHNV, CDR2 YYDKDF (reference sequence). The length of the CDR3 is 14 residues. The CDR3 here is CATSATSIQETQYF. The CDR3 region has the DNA TGTGCCACCAGCGCAACTAGTATCCAAGAGACCCAGTACTTC.

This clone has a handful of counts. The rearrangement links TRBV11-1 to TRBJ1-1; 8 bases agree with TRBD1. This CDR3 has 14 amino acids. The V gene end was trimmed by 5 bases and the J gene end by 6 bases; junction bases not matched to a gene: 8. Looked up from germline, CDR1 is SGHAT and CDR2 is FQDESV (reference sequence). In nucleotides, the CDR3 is TGTGCCAGCAGCGCCGGACAGGGACGGGCTGAAGCTTTCTTT. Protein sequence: CASSAGQGRAEAFF.

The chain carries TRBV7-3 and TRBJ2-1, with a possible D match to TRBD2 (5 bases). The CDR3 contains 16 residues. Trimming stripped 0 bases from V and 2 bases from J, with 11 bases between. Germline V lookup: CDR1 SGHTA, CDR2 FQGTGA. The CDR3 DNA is TGTGCCAGCAGCTTAACGAGGCTAGCAGCCTACAATGAGCAGTTCTTC. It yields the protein CASSLTRLAAYNEQFF.

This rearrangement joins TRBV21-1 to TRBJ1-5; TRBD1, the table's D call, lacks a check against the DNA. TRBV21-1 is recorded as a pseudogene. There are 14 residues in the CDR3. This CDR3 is CASSTDSPPGPQHF. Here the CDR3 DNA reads TGTGCCAGCAGCACTGACAGTCCCCCTGGGCCCCAGCATTTT.